The 5 T cell receptor beta chains reported below all come from one sample, sequenced in a study of T cell repertoires in cytomegalovirus infection. Each CDR3 protein gets one entry after TCRdb re-called the reads with MiXCR. In the table there are about 240,000 distinct CDR3 sequences, 6.5% of which are singletons. The material sequenced was PBMCs. These receptors originate from a human donor in good health (CMV status not recorded). Some clones in this sample may be carry-over from other donors' samples.

Many counts were recorded for this clonotype. V is TRBV7-2 and J is TRBJ2-2; possibly TRBD1 or TRBD2 for D (6 bases each). Looked up from germline, CDR1 is SGHTA and CDR2 is FQGNSA. V lost 5 bases and J lost 3, with 19 bases in between. The CDR3 is made up of 17 amino acids. CDR3 residues: CASSRAIPGADTGELFF. The CDR3 DNA reads TGTGCCAGCAGCCGCGCTATTCCGGGGGCGGACACCGGGGAGCTGTTTTTT.

This clonotype appeared many times. This chain joins TRBV7-6 and TRBJ2-7; the D is unclear. The CDR3 runs to 14 residues. V lost 0 bases and J lost 3, with 9 bases in between. Per the germline V gene, CDR1 is SGHVS and CDR2 is FNYEAQ. The CDR3 spells CASSLANLNYEQYF. DNA for the CDR3: TGTGCCAGCAGCTTAGCGAACTTGAACTACGAGCAGTACTTC.

In this sample, this clonotype turned up many times. The chain combines TRBV7-3 with TRBJ2-3; no clear D. CDR3 length: 13 amino acids. Between the trimmed V and J ends, which lost 2 bases and 2 bases, there was a span of 5 bases. Per germline, CDR1 SGHTA and CDR2 FQGTGA. This CDR3 reads CASSLGITDTQYF. For the CDR3, the DNA is TGTGCCAGCAGCTTAGGCATCACAGATACGCAGTATTTT.

This clonotype was recorded at least ten times. The chain links TRBV10-3 to TRBJ2-3; 10 bases are shared with TRBD2. This CDR3 region has 15 residues. Losses at the gene ends were 2 bases for V and 2 bases for J; bases not matched to a gene: 1. Germline lookup yields CDR1 ENHRY and CDR2 SYGVKD. The CDR3 sequence: CAISELAGDTDTQYF. The DNA of the CDR3 is TGTGCCATCAGTGAGCTAGCGGGGGACACAGATACGCAGTATTTT.

At least ten counts were recorded for this clonotype. The V call is TRBV7-9, the J call TRBJ1-3; D not resolved. This CDR3 region has 15 residues. Germline V CDR1 and CDR2: SEHNR, FQNEAQ (reference sequence). Trimming took off 4 bases at V and 0 bases at J, with 10 bases between the two ends. The CDR3 region is CASSSPKHSGNTIYF. CDR3 in DNA: TGTGCCAGCAGCTCCCCCAAACACTCTGGAAACACCATATATTTT.